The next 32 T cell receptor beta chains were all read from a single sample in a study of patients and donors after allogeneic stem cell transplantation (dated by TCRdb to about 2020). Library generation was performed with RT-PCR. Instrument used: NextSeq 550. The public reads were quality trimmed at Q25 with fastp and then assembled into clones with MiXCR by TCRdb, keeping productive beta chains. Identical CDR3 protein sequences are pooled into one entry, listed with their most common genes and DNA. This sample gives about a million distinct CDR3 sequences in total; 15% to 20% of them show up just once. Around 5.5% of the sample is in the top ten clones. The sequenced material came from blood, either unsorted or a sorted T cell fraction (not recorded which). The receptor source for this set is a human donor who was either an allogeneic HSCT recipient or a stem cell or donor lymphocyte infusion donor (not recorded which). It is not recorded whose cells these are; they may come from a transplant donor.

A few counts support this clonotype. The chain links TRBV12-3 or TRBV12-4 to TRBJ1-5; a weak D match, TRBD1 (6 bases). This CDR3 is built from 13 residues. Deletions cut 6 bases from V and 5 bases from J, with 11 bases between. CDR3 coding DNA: TGTGCCAGCAGCCCGACAGGATATCAGCCCCAGCATTTT. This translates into CASSPTGYQPQHF.

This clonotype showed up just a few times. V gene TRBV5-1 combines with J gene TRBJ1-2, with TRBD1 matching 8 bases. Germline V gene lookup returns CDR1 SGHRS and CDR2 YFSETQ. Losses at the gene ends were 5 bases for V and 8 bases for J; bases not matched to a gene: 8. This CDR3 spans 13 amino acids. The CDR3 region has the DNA TGCGCCAGCAGGCCCACGGACAGGGAAGGCTACACCTTC. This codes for CASRPTDREGYTF.

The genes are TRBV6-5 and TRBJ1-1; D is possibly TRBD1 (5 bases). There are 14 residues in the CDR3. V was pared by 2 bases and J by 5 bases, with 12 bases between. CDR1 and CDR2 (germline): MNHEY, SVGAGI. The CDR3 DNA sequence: TGTGCCAGCAGTTACAAAAGGGGTCGGACTGAAGCTTTCTTT. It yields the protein CASSYKRGRTEAFF.

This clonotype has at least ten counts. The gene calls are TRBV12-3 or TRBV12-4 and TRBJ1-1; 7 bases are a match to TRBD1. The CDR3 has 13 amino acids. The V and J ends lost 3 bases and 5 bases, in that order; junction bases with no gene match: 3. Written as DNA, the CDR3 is TGTGCCAGCAGTTTGGACAGGTTAACTGAAGCTTTCTTT. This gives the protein CASSLDRLTEAFF.

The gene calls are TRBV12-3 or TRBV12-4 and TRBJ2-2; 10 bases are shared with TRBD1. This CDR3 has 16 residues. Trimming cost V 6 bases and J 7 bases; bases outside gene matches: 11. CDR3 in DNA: TGTGCCAGCAGCCCCGAGGGGACAGGGGAGGTCGGGGAGCTGTTTTTT. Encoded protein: CASSPEGTGEVGELFF.

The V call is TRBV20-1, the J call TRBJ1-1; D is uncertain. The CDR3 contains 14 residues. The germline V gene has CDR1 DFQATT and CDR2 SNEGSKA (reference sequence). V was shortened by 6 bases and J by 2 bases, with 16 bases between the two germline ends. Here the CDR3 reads CSALGRSQNTEAFF. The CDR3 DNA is TGCAGTGCCCTCGGACGGTCACAAAACACTGAAGCTTTCTTT.

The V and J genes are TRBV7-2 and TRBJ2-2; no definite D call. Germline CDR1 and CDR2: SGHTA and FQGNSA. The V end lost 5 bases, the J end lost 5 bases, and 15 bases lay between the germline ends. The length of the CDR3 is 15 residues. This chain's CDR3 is CASSPRAAQTGELFF. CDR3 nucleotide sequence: TGTGCCAGCAGCCCCCGGGCGGCTCAGACCGGGGAGCTGTTTTTT.

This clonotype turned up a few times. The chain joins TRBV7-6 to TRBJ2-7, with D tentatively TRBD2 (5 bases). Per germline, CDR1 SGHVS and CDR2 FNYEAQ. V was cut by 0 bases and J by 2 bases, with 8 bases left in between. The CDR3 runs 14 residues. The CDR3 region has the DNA TGTGCCAGCAGCTTAGCCGACTATCCCTACGAGCAGTACTTC. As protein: CASSLADYPYEQYF.

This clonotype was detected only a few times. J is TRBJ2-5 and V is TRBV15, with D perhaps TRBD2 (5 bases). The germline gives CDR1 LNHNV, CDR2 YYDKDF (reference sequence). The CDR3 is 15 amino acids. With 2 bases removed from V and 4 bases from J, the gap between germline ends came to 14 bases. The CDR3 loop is CATSRHTTTGETQYF. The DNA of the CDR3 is TGTGCCACCAGCAGACATACGACTACTGGAGAGACCCAGTACTTC.

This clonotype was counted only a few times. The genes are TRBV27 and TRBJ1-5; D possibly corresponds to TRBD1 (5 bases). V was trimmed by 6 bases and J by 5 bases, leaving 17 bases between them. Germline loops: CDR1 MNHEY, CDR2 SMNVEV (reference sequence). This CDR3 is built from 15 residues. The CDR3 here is CASSFYRGVDQPQHF. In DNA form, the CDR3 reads TGTGCCAGCAGCTTCTATCGGGGGGTGGATCAGCCCCAGCATTTT.

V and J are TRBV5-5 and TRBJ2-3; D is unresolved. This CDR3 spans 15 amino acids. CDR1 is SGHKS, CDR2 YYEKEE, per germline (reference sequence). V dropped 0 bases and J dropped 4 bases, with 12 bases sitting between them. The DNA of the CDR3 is TGTGCCAGCAGCTTGGTCCGTAACTGGCCAGATACGCAGTATTTT. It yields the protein CASSLVRNWPDTQYF. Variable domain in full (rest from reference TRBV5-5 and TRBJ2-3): DAGVTQSPTHLIKTRGQQVTLRCSPISGHKSVSWYQQVLGQGPQFIFQYYEKEERGRGNFPDRFSARQFPNYSSELNVNALLLGDSALYLCASSLVRNWPDTQYFGPGTRLTVL.

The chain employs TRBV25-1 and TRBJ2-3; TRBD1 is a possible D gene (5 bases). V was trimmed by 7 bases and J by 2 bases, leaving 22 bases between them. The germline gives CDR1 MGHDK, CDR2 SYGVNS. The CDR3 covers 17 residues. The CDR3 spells CASIQTGGRVITDTQYF. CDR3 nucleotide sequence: TGTGCCAGCATTCAGACGGGCGGCAGGGTCATCACAGATACGCAGTATTTT.

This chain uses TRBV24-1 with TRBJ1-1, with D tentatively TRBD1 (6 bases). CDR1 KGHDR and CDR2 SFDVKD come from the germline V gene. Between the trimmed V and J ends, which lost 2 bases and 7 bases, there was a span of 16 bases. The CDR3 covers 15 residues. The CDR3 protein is CATSDCPPGQCEAFF. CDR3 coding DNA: TGTGCCACCAGTGATTGCCCTCCCGGACAGTGTGAAGCTTTCTTT.

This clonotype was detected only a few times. The CDR3 DNA sequence: TGTGCCAGCAGCTCAAACCGAAGGACAGGCGATGGCTACACCTTC. Its translation: CASSSNRRTGDGYTF. This chain connects TRBV7-2 to TRBJ1-2, with 7 bases aligning to TRBD1. The CDR3 is 15 residues long. With V trimmed by 4 bases and J by 6 bases, 11 bases remained unmatched. The germline V gene has CDR1 SGHTA and CDR2 FQGNSA.

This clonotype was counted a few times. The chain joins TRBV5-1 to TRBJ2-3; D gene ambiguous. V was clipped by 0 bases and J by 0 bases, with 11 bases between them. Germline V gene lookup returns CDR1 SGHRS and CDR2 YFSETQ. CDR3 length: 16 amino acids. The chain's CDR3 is CASSLAVKGSTDTQYF. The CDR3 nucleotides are TGCGCCAGCAGCTTGGCCGTAAAGGGTAGCACAGATACGCAGTATTTT.

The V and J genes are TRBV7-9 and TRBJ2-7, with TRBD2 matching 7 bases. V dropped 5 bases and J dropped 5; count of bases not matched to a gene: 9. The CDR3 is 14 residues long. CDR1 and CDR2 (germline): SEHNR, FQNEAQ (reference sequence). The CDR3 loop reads CASSPAGLPNEQYF. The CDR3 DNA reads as TGTGCCAGCAGCCCCGCGGGACTACCTAACGAGCAGTACTTC. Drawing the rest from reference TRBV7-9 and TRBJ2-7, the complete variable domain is DTGVSQNPRHKITKRGQNVTFRCDPISEHNRLYWYRQTLGQGPEFLTYFQNEAQLEKSRLLSDRFSAERPKGSFSTLEIQRTEQGDSAMYLCASSPAGLPNEQYFGPGTRLTVT.

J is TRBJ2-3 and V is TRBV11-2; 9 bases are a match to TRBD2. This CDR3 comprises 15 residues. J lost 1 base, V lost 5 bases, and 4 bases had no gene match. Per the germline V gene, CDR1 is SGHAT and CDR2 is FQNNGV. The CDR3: CASSRIAGGTDTQYF. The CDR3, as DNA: TGTGCCAGCAGCCGTATAGCGGGGGGCACAGATACGCAGTATTTT.

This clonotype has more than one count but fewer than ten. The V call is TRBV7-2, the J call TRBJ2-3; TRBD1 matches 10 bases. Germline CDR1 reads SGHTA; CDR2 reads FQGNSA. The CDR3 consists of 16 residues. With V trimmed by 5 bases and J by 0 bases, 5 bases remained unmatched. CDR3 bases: TGTGCCAGCAGCCCAGGACAGGGGGGCAGCACAGATACGCAGTATTTT. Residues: CASSPGQGGSTDTQYF.

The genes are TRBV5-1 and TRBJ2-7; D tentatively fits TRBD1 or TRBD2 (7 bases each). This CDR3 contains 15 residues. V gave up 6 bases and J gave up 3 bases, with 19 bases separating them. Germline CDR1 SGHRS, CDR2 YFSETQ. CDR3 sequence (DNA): TGCGCCAGCATAGGGGGCCTAGCGGAAAGCTACGAGCAGTACTTC. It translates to CASIGGLAESYEQYF.

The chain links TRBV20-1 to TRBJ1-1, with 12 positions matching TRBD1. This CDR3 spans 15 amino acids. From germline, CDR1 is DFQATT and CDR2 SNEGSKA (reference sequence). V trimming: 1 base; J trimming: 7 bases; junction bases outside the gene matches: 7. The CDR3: CSARGGGQGASEAFF. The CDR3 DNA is TGCAGTGCTAGAGGAGGGGGACAGGGGGCGAGTGAAGCTTTCTTT.

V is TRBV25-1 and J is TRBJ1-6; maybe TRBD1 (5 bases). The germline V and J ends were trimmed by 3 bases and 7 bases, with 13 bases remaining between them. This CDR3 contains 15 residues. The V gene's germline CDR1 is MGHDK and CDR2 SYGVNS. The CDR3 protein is CASSEWGEGNSPLHF. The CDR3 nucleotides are TGTGCCAGCAGTGAGTGGGGGGAGGGCAATTCACCCCTCCACTTT.

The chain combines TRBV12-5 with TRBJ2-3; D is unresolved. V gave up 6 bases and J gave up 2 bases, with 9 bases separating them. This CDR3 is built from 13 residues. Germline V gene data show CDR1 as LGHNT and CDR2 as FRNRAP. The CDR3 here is CASGQMNTDTQYF. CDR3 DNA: TGTGCTAGTGGCCAGATGAACACAGATACGCAGTATTTT.

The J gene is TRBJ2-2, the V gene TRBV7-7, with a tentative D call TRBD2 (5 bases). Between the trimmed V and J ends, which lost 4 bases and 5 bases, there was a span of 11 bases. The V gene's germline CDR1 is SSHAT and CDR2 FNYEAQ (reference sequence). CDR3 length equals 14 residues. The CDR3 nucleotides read TGTGCCAGCAGCTCCACTCGCGGGACCGGGGAGCTGTTTTTT. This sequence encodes CASSSTRGTGELFF.

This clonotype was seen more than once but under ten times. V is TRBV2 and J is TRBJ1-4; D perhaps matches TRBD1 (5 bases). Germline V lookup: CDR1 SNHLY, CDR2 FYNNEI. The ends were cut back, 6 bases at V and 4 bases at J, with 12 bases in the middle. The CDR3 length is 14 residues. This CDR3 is CASRPRVVNEKLFF. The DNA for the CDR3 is TGTGCCAGCAGGCCCAGGGTGGTTAATGAAAAACTGTTTTTT.

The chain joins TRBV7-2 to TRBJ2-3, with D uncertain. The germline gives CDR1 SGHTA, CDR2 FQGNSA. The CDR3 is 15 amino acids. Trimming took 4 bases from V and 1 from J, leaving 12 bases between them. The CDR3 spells CASSYGVGGTDTQYF. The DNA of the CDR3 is TGTGCCAGCAGCTATGGGGTAGGCGGCACAGATACGCAGTATTTT.

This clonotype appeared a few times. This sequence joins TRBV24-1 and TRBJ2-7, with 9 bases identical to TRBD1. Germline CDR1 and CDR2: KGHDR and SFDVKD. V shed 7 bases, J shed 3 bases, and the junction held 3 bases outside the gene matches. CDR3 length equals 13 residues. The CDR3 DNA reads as TGTGCCACCAGCCCGGACAGGGGCTACGAGCAGTACTTC. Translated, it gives CATSPDRGYEQYF.

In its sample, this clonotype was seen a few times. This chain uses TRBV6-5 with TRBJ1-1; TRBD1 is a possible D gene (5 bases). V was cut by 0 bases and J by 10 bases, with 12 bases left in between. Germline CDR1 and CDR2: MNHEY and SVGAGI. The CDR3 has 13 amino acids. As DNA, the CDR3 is TGTGCCAGCAGTTACTCGACGCTGGGGCGAGCTTTCTTT. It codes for CASSYSTLGRAFF.

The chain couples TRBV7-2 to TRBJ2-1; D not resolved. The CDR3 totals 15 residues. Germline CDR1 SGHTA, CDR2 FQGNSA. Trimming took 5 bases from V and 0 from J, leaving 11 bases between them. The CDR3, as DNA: TGTGCCAGCAGCCCGGACGGTTACTCCTACAATGAGCAGTTCTTC. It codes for CASSPDGYSYNEQFF.

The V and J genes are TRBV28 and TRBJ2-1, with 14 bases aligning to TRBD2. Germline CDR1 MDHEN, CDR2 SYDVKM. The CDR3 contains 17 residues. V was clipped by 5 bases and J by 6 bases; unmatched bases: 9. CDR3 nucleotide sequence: TGTGCCAGCAGTCCCTACTCGGGACTAGCGGGAGTCAATGAGCAGTTCTTC. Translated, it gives CASSPYSGLAGVNEQFF.

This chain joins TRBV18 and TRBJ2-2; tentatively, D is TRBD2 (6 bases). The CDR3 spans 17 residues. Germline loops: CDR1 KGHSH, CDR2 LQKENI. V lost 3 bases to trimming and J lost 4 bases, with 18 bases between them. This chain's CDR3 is CASSPRPGGGGTGELFF. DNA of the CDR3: TGTGCCAGCTCACCTCGACCTGGGGGAGGCGGCACCGGGGAGCTGTTTTTT.

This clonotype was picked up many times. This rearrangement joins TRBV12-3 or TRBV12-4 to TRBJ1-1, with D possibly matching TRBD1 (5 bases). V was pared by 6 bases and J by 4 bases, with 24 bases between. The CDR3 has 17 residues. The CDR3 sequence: CASSQRWDQGRSTEAFF. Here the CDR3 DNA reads TGTGCCAGCAGCCAAAGGTGGGATCAGGGACGTAGCACTGAAGCTTTCTTT.

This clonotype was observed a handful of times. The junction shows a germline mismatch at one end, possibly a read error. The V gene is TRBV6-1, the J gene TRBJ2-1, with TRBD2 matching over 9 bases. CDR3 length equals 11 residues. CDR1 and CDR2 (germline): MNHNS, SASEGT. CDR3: CASSEGLATLF. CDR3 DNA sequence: TGTGCCAGCAGTGAGGGACTAGCAACCCTCTTC.